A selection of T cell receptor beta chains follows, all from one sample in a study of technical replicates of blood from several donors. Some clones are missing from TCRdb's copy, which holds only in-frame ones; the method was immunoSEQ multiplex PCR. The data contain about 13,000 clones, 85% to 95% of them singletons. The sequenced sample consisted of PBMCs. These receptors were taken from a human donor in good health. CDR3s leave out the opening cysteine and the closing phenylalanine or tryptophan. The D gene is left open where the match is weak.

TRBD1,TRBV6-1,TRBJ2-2,ASSGSGTGDTGELF
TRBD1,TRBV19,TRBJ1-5,ASSGTGEGYQPQH
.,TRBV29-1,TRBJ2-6,SVAGGRGSGANVLT
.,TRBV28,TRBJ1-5,ASSLLARVSNQPQH
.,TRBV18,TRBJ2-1,ASSPENVDFEQF
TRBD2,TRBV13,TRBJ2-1,ASSDQGLAYNEQF
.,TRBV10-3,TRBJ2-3,AISGQGDTQY
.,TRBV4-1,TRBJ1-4,ASSQPTEATNEKLF
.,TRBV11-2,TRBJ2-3,ASSKGGSTDTQY
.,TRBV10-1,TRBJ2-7,ASSDFGHEQY
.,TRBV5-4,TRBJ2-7,ASSGSFGSDYYEQY
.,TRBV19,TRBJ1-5,ASSIVGVNSNQPQH
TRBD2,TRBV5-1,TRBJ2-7,ASSLMISGITYEQY
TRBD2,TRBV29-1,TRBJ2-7,SVEPLTVIGLAGFSYEQY
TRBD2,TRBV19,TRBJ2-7,ASSRLAGSSDSYEQY
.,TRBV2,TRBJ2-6,ASSSEYSGANVLT